This entry lists 14 T cell receptor beta chains sequenced from one sample in a study of T cells in Graves' hyperthyroidism and ophthalmopathy. TCR beta CDR3 regions were amplified from RNA transcripts. The HTBI set primed first-round TCR CDR3 RT-PCR. TCRdb recomputed calls from the multiplex PCR reads with MiXCR, one row per CDR3 protein. This sample yields under 300,000 distinct CDR3 sequences, of which less than 15% are seen a single time; about an eighth belongs to the top ten. Specimen: blood. These receptors originate from a woman in her forties with Graves' hyperthyroidism that later progressed to Graves' ophthalmopathy.

This clonotype was recorded at least ten times. The gene calls are TRBV30 and TRBJ2-3; the D is unclear. V lost 1 base, J lost 6 bases, and 14 bases lay in between. CDR1 and CDR2 from the germline V gene are GTSNPN and SVGIG (reference sequence). The CDR3 covers 14 residues. CDR3 nucleotide sequence: TGTGCCTGGAGTGACCGGGCCCCGCTGGATACGCAGTATTTT. It codes for CAWSDRAPLDTQYF.

This clonotype was seen more than once but under ten times. This chain links TRBV19 with TRBJ1-1, with 7 bases lining up with TRBD1. V gave up 5 bases and J gave up 0 bases; unmatched junction bases: 6. Germline CDR1 LNHDA, CDR2 SQIVND (reference sequence). This CDR3 is built from 15 residues. The DNA of the CDR3 is TGTGCCAGTAGTCCAAGTACAGGGGTGAACACTGAAGCTTTCTTT. Its translation: CASSPSTGVNTEAFF.

There are many counts of this clonotype. In nucleotides, the CDR3 is TGTGCCAGCAGCTTAGACGGAGCGGGAAGGCTCTACGAGCAGTACTTC. The encoded protein is CASSLDGAGRLYEQYF. This chain connects TRBV7-2 to TRBJ2-7; 7 positions match TRBD2. Trimming removed 1 base from V and 3 bases from J; junction bases left unmatched: 9. The CDR3 has 16 residues. Germline-derived CDR1 and CDR2 are SGHTA and FQGNSA.

In its sample, this clonotype was seen many times. The V call is TRBV11-2, the J call TRBJ2-1; possible D gene TRBD1, 5 bases. Looked up from germline, CDR1 is SGHAT and CDR2 is FQNNGV. This CDR3 contains 15 residues. The germline V and J ends were trimmed by 1 base and 7 bases, with 14 bases remaining between them. CDR3 in amino acids: CASSLGNWKGNEQFF. CDR3 coding DNA: TGTGCCAGCAGCTTAGGAAATTGGAAGGGGAATGAGCAGTTCTTC.

In its sample, this clonotype was seen many times. The rearrangement joins TRBV7-3 to TRBJ2-1; D is unclear. The V end was cut by 0 bases, the J end by 5 bases, with 8 bases between. The CDR3 spans 14 residues. Germline-derived CDR1 and CDR2 are SGHTA and FQGTGA. DNA of the CDR3: TGTGCCAGCAGCTTAACTCGGACGAACAATGAGCAGTTCTTC. Translated, it gives CASSLTRTNNEQFF.

The sample holds many counts of this clonotype. The chain has TRBV6-1 and TRBJ2-3; 8 nucleotides line up with TRBD1. The CDR3 is made up of 12 amino acids. Germline loops: CDR1 MNHNS, CDR2 SASEGT. With 10 bases clipped from V and 4 bases from J, the junction kept 4 bases outside the gene matches. The CDR3, as DNA: TGTGCCACCACGACAGGGGCAGATACGCAGTATTTT. Translating it yields CATTTGADTQYF.

This clonotype was recorded at least ten times. This chain joins TRBV6-6 and TRBJ2-5; D is unclear. Trimming removed 0 bases from V and 2 bases from J, with 16 bases in between. In germline, CDR1 is MNHNY, CDR2 SVGAGI (reference sequence). This CDR3 spans 17 amino acids. The CDR3 DNA sequence: TGTGCCAGCAGTTACTCGCTTTTCGTTCTCTCTCAAGAGACCCAGTACTTC. Its translation is CASSYSLFVLSQETQYF.

This clonotype was counted ten times or more. This chain connects TRBV24-1 to TRBJ2-1; 9 bases are a match to TRBD2. This CDR3 is 14 amino acids long. From germline, CDR1 is KGHDR and CDR2 SFDVKD. Trimming at V came to 4 bases and at J to 9 bases, leaving 6 bases not matched to a gene. Here the CDR3 DNA reads TGTGCCACCAGTGAGGCGGGAGGGCGAGGTGAGCAGTTCTTC. Protein: CATSEAGGRGEQFF.

The sample holds many counts of this clonotype. V usage is TRBV28 and J usage is TRBJ1-1, with 8 bases identical to TRBD1. The junction had 6 bases not matched to a gene; V was cut back by 2 bases and J by 4 bases. CDR1 MDHEN and CDR2 SYDVKM come from the germline V gene. This CDR3 has 15 residues. CDR3 in DNA: TGTGCCAGCAGTTTAACGACAGGGGTTCGCACTGAAGCTTTCTTT. Protein product: CASSLTTGVRTEAFF.

The table lists this clonotype with many counts. The CDR3 DNA follows: TGTGCCAGCAGCCAAGGACTAGCGGAATACGAGCAGTACTTC. This translates into CASSQGLAEYEQYF. V gene TRBV3-1 combines with J gene TRBJ2-7; 9 bases match TRBD2. The ends lost 1 base at V and 4 bases at J; junction bases unmatched: 2. The V gene's germline CDR1 is LGHDT and CDR2 YNNKEL (reference sequence). The CDR3 contains 14 residues.

This clonotype was counted many times. The CDR3 DNA reads TGTGCCAGTAGTATAGGGGGGTTGGGGCGCGGGCGGAGCTCCTACAATGAGCAGTTCTTC. Translation gives CASSIGGLGRGRSSYNEQFF. This chain uses TRBV19 with TRBJ2-1; D is possibly TRBD1 or TRBD2 (5 bases each). Trimming stripped 1 base from V and 0 bases from J, with 22 bases between. CDR1 and CDR2 from the germline V gene are LNHDA and SQIVND (reference sequence). The CDR3 length is 20 residues.

CDR3 amino acids: CASSRLTGRSTDTQYF. CDR3 sequence (DNA): TGTGCCAGCAGCCGCCTGACGGGACGGAGCACAGATACGCAGTATTTT. The rearrangement uses TRBV7-9 and TRBJ2-3, with D tentatively TRBD1 or TRBD2 (5 bases each). V was trimmed by 5 bases and J by 0 bases, leaving 15 bases between them. The germline gives CDR1 SEHNR, CDR2 FQNEAQ (reference sequence). The CDR3 runs to 16 residues. Full variable domain (outside the CDR3, taken from reference TRBV7-9 and TRBJ2-3): DTGVSQNPRHKITKRGQNVTFRCDPISEHNRLYWYRQTLGQGPEFLTYFQNEAQLEKSRLLSDRFSAERPKGSFSTLEIQRTEQGDSAMYLCASSRLTGRSTDTQYFGPGTRLTVL.

This clonotype has ten or more counts. The chain employs TRBV3-1 and TRBJ1-1, with 9 bases lining up with TRBD1. The CDR3 is 16 amino acids. Trimming took 0 bases from V and 3 from J; bases not matched to a gene: 5. Germline lookup yields CDR1 LGHDT and CDR2 YNNKEL (reference sequence). DNA of the CDR3: TGTGCCAGCAGCCAAGATACAGGGGGCGCGGACACTGAAGCTTTCTTT. Its translation is CASSQDTGGADTEAFF. The full variable domain, its missing parts supplied by reference TRBV3-1 and TRBJ1-1, is DTAVSQTPKYLVTQMGNDKSIKCEQNLGHDTMYWYKQDSKKFLKIMFSYNNKELIINETVPNRFSPKSPDKAHLNLHINSLELGDSAVYFCASSQDTGGADTEAFFGQGTRLTVV.

This clonotype has at least ten counts. This rearrangement joins TRBV20-1 to TRBJ2-7; D is perhaps TRBD2 (6 bases). The CDR3 length is 15 residues. Trimming stripped 7 bases from V and 2 bases from J, with 21 bases between. Germline CDR1 DFQATT, CDR2 SNEGSKA (reference sequence). The CDR3 coding sequence is TGCAGTGTCCCCCTCAGGAGGGATGGACCCTACGAGCAGTACTTC. It specifies CSVPLRRDGPYEQYF.